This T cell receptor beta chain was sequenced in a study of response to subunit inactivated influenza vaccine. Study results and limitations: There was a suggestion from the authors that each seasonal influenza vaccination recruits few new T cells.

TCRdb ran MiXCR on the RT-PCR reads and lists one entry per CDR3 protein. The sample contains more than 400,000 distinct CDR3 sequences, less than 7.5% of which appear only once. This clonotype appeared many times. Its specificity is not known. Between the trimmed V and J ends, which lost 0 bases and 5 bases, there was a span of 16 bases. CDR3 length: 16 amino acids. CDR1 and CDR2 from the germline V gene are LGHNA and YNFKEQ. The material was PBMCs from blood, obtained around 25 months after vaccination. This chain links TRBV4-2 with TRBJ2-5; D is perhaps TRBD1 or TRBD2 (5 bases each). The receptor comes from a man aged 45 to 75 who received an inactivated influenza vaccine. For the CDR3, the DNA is TGTGCCAGCAGCCAAGATCGGGACCTCAGGTTTGAGACCCAGTACTTC. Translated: CASSQDRDLRFETQYF.